These 30 T cell receptor beta chains share one sample of origin, sequenced in a study of a mutant IDH1 vaccine in newly diagnosed glioma (dated by TCRdb to the early 2020s). Library creation used the immunoSEQ multiplex PCR assay. TCRdb limited this immuneACCESS table to in-frame rearrangements with V and J called. A share of clones is missing; checked studies link under half to unresolved V genes, and the rest is unexplained. The table for this sample lists about 81,000 clones; 75% to 85% of them were counted only once. The ten top clones hold 2% to 2.5% of the sample. Antigens for these TCRs are unknown. In the paper's terms, the time point label means: week 23, last vaccination. Each vaccine dose was 300 ug of a 20-mer mutant IDH1 peptide in Montanide, given subcutaneously with topical imiquimod. The specimen was PBMCs, collected from a glioma patient whose treatment included an IDH1 peptide vaccine. The receptor set was obtained from a young man with glioma. Some clones in this sample may be carry-over from other donors' samples.

This clone came up a few times. The chain joins TRBV6-1 to TRBJ1-2; 8 positions agree with TRBD1. There are 13 residues in the CDR3. V shed 8 bases and J 8 bases; nucleotides not matched to a gene: 10. Germline V gene data show CDR1 as MNHNS and CDR2 as SASEGT. This chain's CDR3 is CASLGQAAGGYTF. CDR3 in DNA: TGTGCCAGCCTGGGACAGGCTGCGGGGGGCTACACCTTC.

The CDR3 is CASSLEASGGTGELFF. The CDR3 DNA follows: TGCGCCAGCAGCTTGGAGGCTAGCGGGGGAACCGGGGAGCTGTTTTTT. The chain links TRBV5-1 to TRBJ2-2, with 10 bases identical to TRBD2. V shed 0 bases, J shed 5 bases, and the junction held 4 bases outside the gene matches. The V gene's germline CDR1 is SGHRS and CDR2 YFSETQ. This CDR3 comprises 16 residues.

This clone qualifies as medium-sized. The same CDR3 arises from other DNA sequences in this sample as well. The chain links TRBV9 to TRBJ1-3, with D perhaps TRBD1 (5 bases). This CDR3 spans 17 amino acids. Germline V gene data show CDR1 as SGDLS and CDR2 as YYNGEE. Trimming pared 0 bases from V and 0 bases from J, leaving 13 bases between. The CDR3 here is CASSVGSGQSSGNTIYF. The CDR3 bases are TGTGCCAGCAGCGTAGGCTCAGGGCAGAGCTCTGGAAACACCATATATTTT.

The chain links TRBV30 to TRBJ2-3; no clear D gene. Per the germline V gene, CDR1 is GTSNPN and CDR2 is SVGIG (reference sequence). The V and J ends lost 2 bases and 3 bases respectively, with 12 bases between them. The CDR3 extends over 14 amino acids. CDR3 in amino acids: CAWSRRLGTDTQYF. The CDR3 DNA reads TGTGCCTGGAGTAGAAGGTTGGGTACAGATACGCAGTATTTT. Full variable domain (remainder filled in from reference TRBV30 and TRBJ2-3): SQTIHQWPATLVQPVGSPLSLECTVEGTSNPNLYWYRQAAGRGLQLLFYSVGIGQISSEVPQNLSASRPQDRQFILSSKKLLLSDSGFYLCAWSRRLGTDTQYFGPGTRLTVL.

This chain joins TRBV6-5 and TRBJ1-1; D not certain. Germline lookup yields CDR1 MNHEY and CDR2 SVGAGI. V lost 0 bases, J lost 1 base, and 3 bases lay in between. CDR3 length equals 13 residues. The CDR3 DNA reads as TGTGCCAGCAGTTACTCGAAGAACACTGAAGCTTTCTTT. The encoded protein is CASSYSKNTEAFF.

The gene calls are TRBV9 and TRBJ2-1; a weak D match, TRBD2 (6 bases). CDR3 length equals 13 residues. V was pared by 4 bases and J by 6 bases, with 11 bases between. The germline gives CDR1 SGDLS, CDR2 YYNGEE. The CDR3 coding sequence is TGTGCCAGCAGCCCATACGGGAGCAATGAGCAGTTCTTC. Translated: CASSPYGSNEQFF.

The chain is built from TRBV7-2 and TRBJ1-1; 7 positions agree with TRBD1. Trimming at V came to 4 bases and at J to 7 bases, leaving 9 bases not matched to a gene. The CDR3 spans 14 residues. The V gene's germline CDR1 is SGHTA and CDR2 FQGNSA. For the CDR3, the DNA is TGTGCCAGCAGCTCACAGGGGAGGTTTGGTGAAGCTTTCTTT. Protein: CASSSQGRFGEAFF. The full variable domain, completed using reference TRBV7-2 and TRBJ1-1, is GAGVSQSPSNKVTEKGKDVELRCDPISGHTALYWYRQSLGQGLEFLIYFQGNSAPDKSGLPSDRFSAERTGGSVSTLTIQRTQQEDSAVYLCASSSQGRFGEAFFGQGTRLTVV.

This chain joins TRBV6-6 and TRBJ2-1, with D perhaps TRBD1 (6 bases). With 6 bases removed from V and 4 bases from J, the gap between germline ends came to 16 bases. Germline V gene data show CDR1 as MNHNY and CDR2 as SVGAGI (reference sequence). The CDR3 length is 15 residues. DNA for the CDR3: TGTGCCAGCAGCCTAAGAGCAGGGGTGTACAATGAGCAGTTCTTC. Protein: CASSLRAGVYNEQFF.

This rearrangement joins TRBV28 to TRBJ1-1; no definite D call. CDR3 length equals 17 residues. Deletions cut 5 bases from V and 0 bases from J, with 19 bases between. Germline lookup yields CDR1 MDHEN and CDR2 SYDVKM. The DNA for the CDR3 is TGTGCCAGCAGTGGTCTCTCGACTGGGGTGGTGAACACTGAAGCTTTCTTT. It yields the protein CASSGLSTGVVNTEAFF.

CDR3: CASFLGGQPQHF. DNA of the CDR3: TGTGCCAGCTTCTTAGGCGGCCAGCCCCAGCATTTT. The chain is built from TRBV28 and TRBJ1-5; D remains ambiguous. Germline V CDR1 and CDR2: MDHEN, SYDVKM. CDR3 length equals 12 residues. V was clipped by 8 bases and J by 7 bases, with 12 bases between them.

This CDR3 is CASSSSGTGFSPLHF. The CDR3 nucleotides are TGTGCCAGCAGTTCGTCCGGGACAGGGTTTTCACCCCTCCACTTT. The chain has TRBV6-5 and TRBJ1-6; 9 bases fit TRBD1. V trimming: 4 bases; J trimming: 9 bases; junction bases outside the gene matches: 7. CDR1 is MNHEY, CDR2 SVGAGI, per germline. The CDR3 runs to 15 residues.

This clone is medium-sized (0.01 to 0.1%) in the sample. J is TRBJ1-1 and V is TRBV7-9, with D possibly matching TRBD1 (5 bases). CDR3 length equals 14 residues. Germline V gene data show CDR1 as SEHNR and CDR2 as FQNEAQ (reference sequence). Trimming removed 5 bases at V and 7 bases at J, with 17 bases between. DNA for the CDR3: TGTGCCAGCAGCCCCCAGGGTACCTTGCTTGAAGCTTTCTTT. Protein: CASSPQGTLLEAFF.

V usage is TRBV5-1 and J usage is TRBJ1-2; D possibly corresponds to TRBD1 (5 bases). V lost 4 bases and J lost 8, with 21 bases in between. Germline assignment: CDR1 SGHRS and CDR2 YFSETQ. This CDR3 comprises 15 residues. The CDR3: CASSPGTALDRGYTF. CDR3 coding DNA: TGCGCCAGCAGCCCCGGGACGGCACTAGATCGGGGCTACACCTTC.

The gene calls are TRBV27 and TRBJ2-7, with D perhaps given as TRBD1 or TRBD2 (5 bases each). V shed 6 bases and J shed 2 bases, with 17 bases lying between them. Germline CDR1 MNHEY, CDR2 SMNVEV (reference sequence). The CDR3 is 15 amino acids. The CDR3 loop is CASSLIVGRTYEQYF. CDR3 in DNA: TGTGCCAGCAGCCTTATTGTGGGACGGACCTACGAGCAGTACTTC.

The chain links TRBV27 to TRBJ1-2; no clear D gene. Germline loops: CDR1 MNHEY, CDR2 SMNVEV (reference sequence). This CDR3 is 14 amino acids long. The V and J ends lost 2 bases and 4 bases respectively, with 11 bases between them. The CDR3 DNA sequence: TGTGCCAGCAGTTTAACTGGGTATGGCTATGGCTACACCTTC. It yields the protein CASSLTGYGYGYTF.

The chain combines TRBV4-1 with TRBJ1-6; perhaps TRBD1 as D (5 bases). Trimming took off 5 bases at V and 0 bases at J, with 14 bases between the two ends. The CDR3 length is 17 residues. Germline CDR1 reads MGHRA; CDR2 reads YSYEKL. This CDR3 reads CASSLGDISSYNSPLHF. Written as DNA, the CDR3 is TGCGCCAGCAGCTTAGGGGATATAAGCTCCTATAATTCACCCCTCCACTTT.

As regards this clone: A far larger clone is only one base removed, so a read error is likely. The V gene is TRBV5-1, the J gene TRBJ1-1; D uncertain. CDR3 length: 13 amino acids. CDR1 SGHRS and CDR2 YFSETQ come from the germline V gene. The V end was cut by 5 bases, the J end by 3 bases, with 11 bases between. CDR3 region: CASSSGRYTEAFF. The CDR3, as DNA: TGCGCCAGCAGTTCCGGACGATACACTGAAGCTTTCTTT.

The chain joins TRBV5-1 to TRBJ1-2, with 10 bases matching TRBD1. The CDR3 is 15 residues long. The germline gives CDR1 SGHRS, CDR2 YFSETQ. Germline trimming cut 3 bases from V and 4 bases from J; bases unmatched to any gene: 6. In DNA form, the CDR3 reads TGCGCCAGCAGCTCGGAGACAGGGGGCCCCTATGGCTACACCTTC. The encoded protein is CASSSETGGPYGYTF.

The gene calls are TRBV5-6 and TRBJ1-1, with TRBD1 matching over 8 bases. Trimming took 0 bases from V and 0 from J; bases not matched to a gene: 1. There are 15 residues in the CDR3. Germline V gene sequence: CDR1 SGHDT, CDR2 YYEEEE. The CDR3 spells CASSLGTGMNTEAFF. In DNA, the CDR3 is TGTGCCAGCAGCTTGGGGACAGGGATGAACACTGAAGCTTTCTTT.

V gene TRBV5-5 combines with J gene TRBJ1-1, with D unresolved. Germline V lookup: CDR1 SGHKS, CDR2 YYEKEE (reference sequence). Trimming took off 1 base at V and 5 bases at J, with 12 bases between the two ends. This CDR3 is built from 14 residues. The CDR3 loop reads CASSLTPGGTEAFF. As DNA, the CDR3 is TGTGCCAGCAGCTTGACGCCCGGAGGGACTGAAGCTTTCTTT.

This chain links TRBV7-2 with TRBJ1-1; D possibly corresponds to TRBD1 (6 bases). Germline CDR1 reads SGHTA; CDR2 reads FQGNSA. Trimming took 5 bases from V and 2 from J, leaving 9 bases between them. This CDR3 region has 13 residues. In DNA form, the CDR3 reads TGTGCCAGCAGCGAGGGGGGTAACACTGAAGCTTTCTTT. This gives the protein CASSEGGNTEAFF.

The J gene is TRBJ1-2, the V gene TRBV29-1; a possible D gene is TRBD1 (5 bases). CDR3 size: 15 residues. Trimming cost V 5 bases and J 4 bases, with 20 bases left between them. Germline CDR1 is SQVTM and CDR2 is ANQGSEA. The CDR3 coding sequence is TGCAGCGTTCTGACAAGACAGACAACCGTCTATGGCTACACCTTC. It yields the protein CSVLTRQTTVYGYTF.

The chain links TRBV27 to TRBJ2-7; D is perhaps TRBD1 (5 bases). Trimming left V 6 bases short and J 0 bases short, with 12 bases between. CDR3 length: 14 residues. Germline CDR1 is MNHEY and CDR2 is SMNVEV (reference sequence). This chain's CDR3 is CASSFGDSSYEQYF. In nucleotides, the CDR3 is TGTGCCAGCAGCTTCGGAGACAGCTCCTACGAGCAGTACTTC.

The chain recombines TRBV6-6 with TRBJ1-2, with TRBD1 matching over 8 bases. Germline loops: CDR1 MNHNY, CDR2 SVGAGI (reference sequence). This CDR3 spans 15 amino acids. The trim removed 5 bases at V and 5 bases at J, leaving 10 bases unmatched. The chain's CDR3 is CASSDIDRGGYGYTF. The CDR3 region has the DNA TGTGCCAGCAGTGACATAGACAGGGGAGGTTATGGCTACACCTTC.

As for this clone: One end of the junction is discordant with germline, which a read error may explain. The chain couples TRBV5-1 to TRBJ2-2, with a weak D call TRBD2 (6 bases). Germline loops: CDR1 SGHRS, CDR2 YFSETQ. The CDR3 has 16 residues. The chain's CDR3 is CAGSPRVADNTGELFF. For the CDR3, the DNA is TGCGCCGGCAGCCCGCGGGTAGCGGACAACACCGGGGAGCTGTTTTTT.

This sequence joins TRBV7-8 and TRBJ2-3; 9 bases fit TRBD1. CDR1 is SGHVS and CDR2 is FQNEAQ in the germline V gene. Germline trimming cut 5 bases from V and 0 bases from J; bases unmatched to any gene: 6. The CDR3 extends over 16 amino acids. Here the CDR3 DNA reads TGTGCCAGCAGCCTCCAGACAGGGGGTAGCACAGATACGCAGTATTTT. Its protein product is CASSLQTGGSTDTQYF.

Here the CDR3 DNA reads TGTGCCAGCAGCTTAGATCCAGGGAGGGATCAGCCCCAGCATTTT. Its translation is CASSLDPGRDQPQHF. The V call is TRBV7-2, the J call TRBJ1-5, with a possible D match to TRBD1 (5 bases). In germline, CDR1 is SGHTA, CDR2 FQGNSA. With 1 base removed from V and 5 bases from J, the gap between germline ends came to 12 bases. The CDR3 is 15 residues long.

Regarding this clone: One end of the junction does not line up with germline, which may come from a read error. CDR3 residues: CAASREGYGQGAGTDTQYF. In DNA, the CDR3 is TGTGCCGCCAGCAGAGAGGGGTATGGGCAGGGGGCAGGAACAGATACGCAGTATTTT. The J gene is TRBJ2-3, the V gene TRBV15; TRBD1 aligns across 8 bases. The CDR3 runs to 19 residues. The germline CDR1 and CDR2 sequences are LNHNV and YYDKDF (reference sequence). Supplemented by reference TRBV15 and TRBJ2-3, the full variable domain reads DAMVIQNPRYQVTQFGKPVTLSCSQTLNHNVMYWYQQKSSQAPKLLFHYYDKDFNNEADTPDNFQSRRPNTSFCFLDIRSPGLGDTAMYLCAASREGYGQGAGTDTQYFGPGTRLTVL.

The genes are TRBV6-5 and TRBJ1-1; D may be TRBD1 (5 bases). Germline CDR1 and CDR2: MNHEY and SVGAGI. V lost 4 bases and J lost 3, with 9 bases in between. This CDR3 spans 13 amino acids. The CDR3 spells CASSWGGDTEAFF. Here the CDR3 DNA reads TGTGCCAGCAGTTGGGGGGGAGACACTGAAGCTTTCTTT.

This chain joins TRBV5-4 and TRBJ2-2; D is ambiguous. V shed 0 bases and J shed 6 bases, with 12 bases lying between them. This CDR3 spans 15 amino acids. Germline CDR1 is SGHNT and CDR2 is YYREEE (reference sequence). The CDR3 region has the DNA TGTGCCAGCAGCTTGGGGGTAGATAACCCCGGGGAGCTGTTTTTT. This encodes CASSLGVDNPGELFF.